Presented here are 31 T cell receptor beta chains from one specimen sequenced in a study of T-cell reconstitution after alpha-beta-depleted transplantation in children (TCRdb year 2016). Library preparation used PCR. The sequencer was an Illumina HiSeq 2500. Molecular barcoding was employed in the preparation of TCR libraries, with unique molecular identifiers being used to normalize TCRbeta repertoire quantification. Through fastp at Q25 and MiXCR, TCRdb rebuilt clones from the public reads, retaining in-frame beta chains. Rows are combined by CDR3 protein, so each entry shows the most common genes and DNA. The sample has roughly 220,000 distinct CDR3 sequences on record, around 13% of them singletons. Over 2.5% of the sample is held by the ten biggest clonotypes. The sample was PBMCs from the stem cell graft donor, taken from the stem cell graft. Receptors originate from a human donor who donated a stem cell graft to a child with acute lymphoblastic leukemia.

This clonotype was observed at least ten times. The genes are TRBV12-3 or TRBV12-4 and TRBJ2-4; D may be TRBD1 (6 bases). This CDR3 contains 15 residues. Trimming took off 1 base at V and 1 base at J, with 8 bases between the two ends. The CDR3 DNA is TGTGCCAGCAGTTTAGGGGGGCTGGCCAAAAACATTCAGTACTTC. Amino acid sequence: CASSLGGLAKNIQYF.

V gene TRBV7-2 combines with J gene TRBJ2-7; D gene ambiguous. V lost 1 base to trimming and J lost 6 bases, with 10 bases between them. This CDR3 is 13 amino acids long. Germline CDR1 SGHTA, CDR2 FQGNSA. CDR3 protein: CASSLVSSREQYF. CDR3 nucleotide sequence: TGTGCCAGCAGCTTAGTGTCCAGTCGCGAGCAGTACTTC.

This clonotype was counted many times. The chain carries TRBV7-6 and TRBJ2-6; possibly TRBD1 for D (6 bases). Trimming took 5 bases from V and 2 from J, leaving 7 bases between them. The germline V gene has CDR1 SGHVS and CDR2 FNYEAQ. The CDR3 length is 14 residues. This CDR3 is CASSNRAGANVLTF. The DNA for the CDR3 is TGTGCCAGCAGCAACAGGGCTGGGGCCAACGTCCTGACTTTC.

This clonotype was observed a few times. The genes are TRBV6-1 and TRBJ2-2; the D gene is possibly TRBD2 (6 bases). Trimming cost V 1 base and J 4 bases, with 25 bases left between them. Germline V gives CDR1 MNHNS, CDR2 SASEGT. CDR3 length: 20 amino acids. CDR3 DNA sequence: TGTGCCAGCAGTGAAGTTGTGCATTTTAGGAGGGATTTTTCCACCGGGGAGCTGTTTTTT. Translation: CASSEVVHFRRDFSTGELFF.

V usage is TRBV27 and J usage is TRBJ1-1, with D hard to call. The CDR3 spans 17 residues. Germline lookup yields CDR1 MNHEY and CDR2 SMNVEV (reference sequence). V gave up 3 bases and J gave up 0 bases, with 17 bases separating them. CDR3 protein: CASSLGGGVAMNTEAFF. The DNA of the CDR3 is TGTGCCAGCAGTTTGGGTGGCGGGGTTGCAATGAACACTGAAGCTTTCTTT.

This clonotype was recorded at least ten times. The rearrangement links TRBV20-1 to TRBJ2-1; D unclear. The V gene's germline CDR1 is DFQATT and CDR2 SNEGSKA (reference sequence). The V gene lost 5 bases and the J gene lost 4 bases, with 6 bases spanning the gap. The CDR3 is 11 residues long. The CDR3 DNA follows: TGCAGTGCTCCTCTTTACAATGAGCAGTTCTTC. Its protein product is CSAPLYNEQFF.

This clonotype has at least ten counts. The genes are TRBV5-1 and TRBJ1-2; D not resolved. Germline V gives CDR1 SGHRS, CDR2 YFSETQ. V was clipped by 0 bases and J by 0 bases, with 12 bases between them. The CDR3 spans 16 residues. The CDR3 loop is CASSLEVGEANYGYTF. The CDR3, as DNA: TGCGCCAGCAGCTTGGAGGTTGGGGAAGCTAACTATGGCTACACCTTC.

In this sample, this clonotype turned up many times. The chain combines TRBV20-1 with TRBJ2-2; 8 bases are a match to TRBD2. CDR3 length: 15 amino acids. J was trimmed by 0 bases and V by 3 bases; bases with no gene match: 3. Germline values: CDR1 DFQATT, CDR2 SNEGSKA (reference sequence). Written as DNA, the CDR3 is TGCAGTGCTAGGACTAGCGTTCCGAACACCGGGGAGCTGTTTTTT. It yields the protein CSARTSVPNTGELFF.

The sample holds many counts of this clonotype. The rearrangement links TRBV24-1 to TRBJ2-5; D tentatively reads TRBD1 or TRBD2 (5 bases each). Looked up from germline, CDR1 is KGHDR and CDR2 is SFDVKD. Deletions cut 4 bases from V and 2 bases from J, with 13 bases between. The length of the CDR3 is 15 residues. DNA for the CDR3: TGTGCCACCAGTGACTTTCCCGGGACGCAAGAGACCCAGTACTTC. Protein product: CATSDFPGTQETQYF.

The V gene is TRBV23-1, the J gene TRBJ2-3; the match to TRBD2 covers 9 bases. TRBV23-1 is identified as an open reading frame with a role that is uncertain. The CDR3 is 15 amino acids. The V and J ends lost 6 bases and 2 bases, in that order; junction bases with no gene match: 6. As DNA, the CDR3 is TGCGCCAGCAGCCTAAGACTAGCGGTCACAGATACGCAGTATTTT. Translation: CASSLRLAVTDTQYF.

This clonotype was counted only a few times. This rearrangement joins TRBV28 to TRBJ2-2, with a possible D match to TRBD1 (6 bases). This CDR3 has 14 amino acids. Germline assignment: CDR1 MDHEN and CDR2 SYDVKM. V was cut by 5 bases and J by 6 bases, with 13 bases left in between. CDR3 residues: CASSRRYRAGELFF. CDR3 coding DNA: TGTGCCAGCAGTAGGAGATACAGGGCCGGGGAGCTGTTTTTT.

This clonotype has ten or more counts. The CDR3 nucleotides read TGCGCCAGCAGCGTGCTAGCGGGAGCCGACGGGGAGCTGTTTTTT. It translates to CASSVLAGADGELFF. This rearrangement joins TRBV5-1 to TRBJ2-2; TRBD2 matches at 10 bases. Looked up from germline, CDR1 is SGHRS and CDR2 is YFSETQ. This CDR3 has 15 amino acids. V was pared by 4 bases and J by 7 bases, with 7 bases of the junction left unmatched.

In its sample, this clonotype was seen many times. The gene calls are TRBV7-2 and TRBJ2-1, with a tentative D call TRBD1 (5 bases). Per the germline V gene, CDR1 is SGHTA and CDR2 is FQGNSA. The CDR3 loop spans 13 amino acids. Trimming took off 2 bases at V and 8 bases at J, with 10 bases between the two ends. For the CDR3, the DNA is TGTGCCAGCAGCTTACAGGGTAGGGATGAGCAGTTCTTC. Its protein is CASSLQGRDEQFF. Full variable domain (remainder filled in from reference TRBV7-2 and TRBJ2-1): GAGVSQSPSNKVTEKGKDVELRCDPISGHTALYWYRQSLGQGLEFLIYFQGNSAPDKSGLPSDRFSAERTGGSVSTLTIQRTQQEDSAVYLCASSLQGRDEQFFGPGTRLTVL.

This clonotype was seen ten or more times. The rearrangement links TRBV25-1 to TRBJ1-1; D not resolved. The CDR3 contains 15 residues. Germline V gene data show CDR1 as MGHDK and CDR2 as SYGVNS. The V end was cut by 2 bases, the J end by 11 bases, with 21 bases between. Here the CDR3 reads CASSETSVGRVRAFF. The CDR3 bases are TGTGCCAGCAGTGAAACAAGCGTCGGGCGAGTACGTGCTTTCTTT.

This clonotype was seen ten or more times. The V call is TRBV28, the J call TRBJ2-1, with D possibly TRBD2 on 6 matching bases. Trimming left V 1 base short and J 2 bases short, with 9 bases between. Germline V gives CDR1 MDHEN, CDR2 SYDVKM. This CDR3 contains 15 residues. The DNA for the CDR3 is TGTGCCAGCAGTTTATCTGGCGGGACCTACAATGAGCAGTTCTTC. It translates to CASSLSGGTYNEQFF.

This clonotype was recorded at least ten times. The V call is TRBV18, the J call TRBJ2-7; D call uncertain. The CDR3 spans 12 residues. Germline loops: CDR1 KGHSH, CDR2 LQKENI. V was shortened by 6 bases and J by 1 base, with 7 bases between the two germline ends. CDR3 protein: CASSNRSYEQYF. Written as DNA, the CDR3 is TGTGCCAGCTCTAACCGATCCTACGAGCAGTACTTC.

As to this clonotype: A much larger clone is a single base away; this may be a read error. This chain connects TRBV29-1 to TRBJ2-1, with D perhaps matching TRBD2 (6 bases). Deletions cut 4 bases from V and 6 bases from J, with 25 bases between. The CDR3 covers 17 residues. The germline gives CDR1 SQVTM, CDR2 ANQGSEA. The DNA for the CDR3 is TGCAGCGTTGGCCCTTATTTGATAGCGGTGGTCGGCAATGAGCAGTTCTTC. Translated: CSVGPYLIAVVGNEQFF.

This clonotype has a count of ten or more. This chain links TRBV5-5 with TRBJ2-7; weak D call: TRBD1 (5 bases). Trimming stripped 4 bases from V and 0 bases from J, with 8 bases between. The V gene's germline CDR1 is SGHKS and CDR2 YYEKEE (reference sequence). The CDR3 spans 13 residues. The CDR3 DNA follows: TGTGCCAGCAGCCACGACAGCTCCTACGAGCAGTACTTC. Translation gives CASSHDSSYEQYF.

This chain uses TRBV7-6 with TRBJ2-3, with TRBD1 as a possible D gene (6 bases). The germline V gene has CDR1 SGHVS and CDR2 FNYEAQ. The CDR3 totals 15 residues. Trimming removed 5 bases at V and 4 bases at J, with 16 bases between. The DNA of the CDR3 is TGTGCCAGCAGCGCCTCCAGGGGATTAGCAGATACGCAGTATTTT. It translates to CASSASRGLADTQYF.

This clonotype came up many times. This sequence joins TRBV9 and TRBJ2-7, with TRBD1 as a possible D gene (5 bases). The CDR3 covers 13 residues. From germline, CDR1 is SGDLS and CDR2 YYNGEE. V was shortened by 2 bases and J by 2 bases, with 8 bases between the two germline ends. In nucleotides, the CDR3 is TGTGCCAGCAGCGTGGAAGGGGCCTACGAGCAGTACTTC. Protein: CASSVEGAYEQYF.

This clonotype came up many times. The chain is built from TRBV12-3 or TRBV12-4 and TRBJ2-3, with a weak D call TRBD2 (6 bases). The CDR3 runs to 15 residues. Trimming removed 5 bases at V and 0 bases at J, with 12 bases between. The CDR3 is CASSRSGFSTDTQYF. In nucleotides, the CDR3 is TGTGCCAGCAGTAGGAGCGGGTTTAGCACAGATACGCAGTATTTT.

This clonotype was observed at least ten times. Here the CDR3 DNA reads TGTGCCAGCACCCTGGGGGATTTGACCCAGCATTTT. Translating it yields CASTLGDLTQHF. The chain recombines TRBV12-3 or TRBV12-4 with TRBJ1-5; maybe TRBD1 (5 bases). Deletions cut 7 bases from V and 11 bases from J, with 15 bases between. This CDR3 is built from 12 residues.

At least ten counts were recorded for this clonotype. The V and J genes are TRBV18 and TRBJ2-4; no clear D. Trimming removed 6 bases at V and 9 bases at J, with 15 bases between. CDR1 and CDR2 from the germline V gene are KGHSH and LQKENI. The CDR3 spans 13 residues. The CDR3 DNA follows: TGTGCCAGCTCTACCGAGCAGGAGACCATTCAGTACTTC. Translated, it gives CASSTEQETIQYF.

This clonotype has ten or more counts. The chain employs TRBV12-3 or TRBV12-4 and TRBJ1-4; D is unclear. Trimming took off 1 base at V and 1 base at J, with 7 bases between the two ends. This CDR3 contains 15 residues. The CDR3, as DNA: TGTGCCAGCAGTTTAGAGGCACAAACTAATGAAAAACTGTTTTTT. It translates to CASSLEAQTNEKLFF.

This clonotype was picked up many times. As DNA, the CDR3 is TGTGCCAGCAGTTTTGGACAGGGAAGCGGAAATGAGCAGTTCTTC. Protein sequence: CASSFGQGSGNEQFF. The chain couples TRBV9 to TRBJ2-1, with 8 bases lining up with TRBD1. This CDR3 spans 15 amino acids. Germline V gene lookup returns CDR1 SGDLS and CDR2 YYNGEE. The ends lost 5 bases at V and 7 bases at J; junction bases unmatched: 11.

The table lists this clonotype with many counts. CDR3 sequence reads: CSVEERRFRETQYF. CDR3 bases: TGCAGCGTTGAAGAACGCAGGTTCCGAGAGACCCAGTACTTC. The chain uses TRBV29-1 and TRBJ2-5, with D unresolved. This CDR3 contains 14 residues. Germline CDR1 is SQVTM and CDR2 is ANQGSEA. Trimming removed 0 bases at V and 4 bases at J, with 12 bases between.

The table lists this clonotype with many counts. CDR3: CASRVRNEQFF. The CDR3, as DNA: TGCGCCAGCCGCGTGCGCAATGAGCAGTTCTTC. V gene TRBV5-1 combines with J gene TRBJ2-1; D not certain. Deletions cut 7 bases from V and 6 bases from J, with 8 bases between. The CDR3 extends over 11 amino acids. Germline loops: CDR1 SGHRS, CDR2 YFSETQ.

The table lists this clonotype with many counts. V and J are TRBV7-9 and TRBJ2-1; 7 bases are shared with TRBD2. The CDR3 is 16 amino acids. Germline V gene data show CDR1 as SEHNR and CDR2 as FQNEAQ (reference sequence). V lost 2 bases and J lost 3; bases outside the gene matches: 7. In nucleotides, the CDR3 is TGTGCCAGCAGCTTACTCGCGGGAGCCGACTACAATGAGCAGTTCTTC. Translating it yields CASSLLAGADYNEQFF. Supplemented by reference TRBV7-9 and TRBJ2-1, the full variable domain reads DTGVSQNPRHKITKRGQNVTFRCDPISEHNRLYWYRQTLGQGPEFLTYFQNEAQLEKSRLLSDRFSAERPKGSFSTLEIQRTEQGDSAMYLCASSLLAGADYNEQFFGPGTRLTVL.

The sample holds many counts of this clonotype. CDR3 coding DNA: TGTGCCAGCAGTTACCCCTGGGTTGAGAGAGAGCCCCAGCATTTT. Translating it yields CASSYPWVEREPQHF. The chain is built from TRBV28 and TRBJ1-5; D call uncertain. The CDR3 sequence is 15 residues long. The germline V gene encodes CDR1 MDHEN and CDR2 SYDVKM. Trimming left V 4 bases short and J 8 bases short, with 18 bases between.

This clonotype showed up many times. The chain has TRBV7-8 and TRBJ2-1; D call uncertain. This CDR3 has 13 amino acids. CDR1 SGHVS and CDR2 FQNEAQ come from the germline V gene. With 2 bases removed from V and 10 bases from J, the gap between germline ends came to 12 bases. This CDR3 reads CASSLSTAREQFF. CDR3 DNA: TGTGCCAGCAGCTTAAGTACCGCTCGCGAGCAGTTCTTC.

This clonotype appeared many times. V and J are TRBV20-1 and TRBJ2-5; 13 nucleotides align to TRBD2. Germline V gene data show CDR1 as DFQATT and CDR2 as SNEGSKA (reference sequence). V lost 3 bases, J lost 4 bases, and 2 bases stayed unmatched. The CDR3 is made up of 14 amino acids. CDR3 sequence reads: CSASGLAGAETQYF. DNA for the CDR3: TGCAGTGCTAGCGGACTAGCGGGAGCAGAGACCCAGTACTTC.